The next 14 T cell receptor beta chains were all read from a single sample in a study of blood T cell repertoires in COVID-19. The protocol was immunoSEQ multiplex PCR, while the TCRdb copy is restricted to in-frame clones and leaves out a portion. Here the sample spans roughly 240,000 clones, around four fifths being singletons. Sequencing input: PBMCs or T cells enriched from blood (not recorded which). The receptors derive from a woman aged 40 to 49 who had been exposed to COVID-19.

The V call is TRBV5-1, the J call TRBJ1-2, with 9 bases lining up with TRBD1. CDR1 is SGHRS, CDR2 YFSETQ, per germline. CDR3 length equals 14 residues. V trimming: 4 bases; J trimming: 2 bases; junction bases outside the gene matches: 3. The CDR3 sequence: CASSHGTGNYGYTF. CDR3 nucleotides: TGCGCCAGCAGCCATGGGACAGGGAACTATGGCTACACCTTC.

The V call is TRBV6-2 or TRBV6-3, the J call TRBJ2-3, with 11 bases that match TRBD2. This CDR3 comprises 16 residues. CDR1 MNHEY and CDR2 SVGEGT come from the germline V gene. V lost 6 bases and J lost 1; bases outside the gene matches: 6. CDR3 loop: CASSPSSGGGTDTQYF. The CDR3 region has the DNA TGTGCCAGCAGCCCTAGTAGCGGGGGGGGCACAGATACGCAGTATTTT.

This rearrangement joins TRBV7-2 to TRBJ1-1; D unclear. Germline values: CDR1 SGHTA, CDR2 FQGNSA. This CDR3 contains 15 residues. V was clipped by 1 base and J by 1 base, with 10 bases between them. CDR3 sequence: CASSLVFRGNTEAFF. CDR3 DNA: TGTGCCAGCAGCTTAGTGTTTCGGGGGAACACTGAAGCTTTCTTT.

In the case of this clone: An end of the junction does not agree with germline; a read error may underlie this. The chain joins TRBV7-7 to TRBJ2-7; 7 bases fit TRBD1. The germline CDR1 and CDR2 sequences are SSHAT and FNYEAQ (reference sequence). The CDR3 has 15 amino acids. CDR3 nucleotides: TGTGCTAGCAGCTTATCGACAGGGTCCTCCTACGAGCAGTACTTC. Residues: CASSLSTGSSYEQYF. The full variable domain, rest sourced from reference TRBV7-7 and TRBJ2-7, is GAGVSQSPRYKVTKRGQDVTLRCDPISSHATLYWYQQALGQGPEFLTYFNYEAQPDKSGLPSDRFSAERPEGSISTLTIQRTEQRDSAMYRCASSLSTGSSYEQYFGPGTRLTVT.

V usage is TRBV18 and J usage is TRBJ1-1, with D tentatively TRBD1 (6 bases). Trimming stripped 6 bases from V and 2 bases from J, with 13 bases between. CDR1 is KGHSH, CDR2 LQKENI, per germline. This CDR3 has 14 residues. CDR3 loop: CASSPLDSNTEAFF. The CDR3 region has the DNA TGTGCCAGCTCCCCTTTGGACAGTAACACTGAAGCTTTCTTT. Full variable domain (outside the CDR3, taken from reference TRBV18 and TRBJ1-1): NAGVMQNPRHLVRRRGQEARLRCSPMKGHSHVYWYRQLPEEGLKFMVYLQKENIIDESGMPKERFSAEFPKEGPSILRIQQVVRGDSAAYFCASSPLDSNTEAFFGQGTRLTVV.

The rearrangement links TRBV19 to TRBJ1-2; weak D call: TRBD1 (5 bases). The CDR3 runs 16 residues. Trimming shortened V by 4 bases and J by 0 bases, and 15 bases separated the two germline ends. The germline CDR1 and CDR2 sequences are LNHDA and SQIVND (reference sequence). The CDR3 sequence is CASSKPREEANYGYTF. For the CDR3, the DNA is TGTGCCAGTAGTAAGCCCAGGGAAGAAGCTAACTATGGCTACACCTTC.

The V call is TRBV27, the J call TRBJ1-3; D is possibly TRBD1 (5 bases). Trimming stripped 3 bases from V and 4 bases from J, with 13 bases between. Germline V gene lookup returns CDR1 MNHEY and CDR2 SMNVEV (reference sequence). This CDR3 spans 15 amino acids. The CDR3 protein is CASSFSRASGNTIYF. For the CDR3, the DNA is TGTGCCAGCAGTTTTTCCAGGGCCTCCGGAAACACCATATATTTT.

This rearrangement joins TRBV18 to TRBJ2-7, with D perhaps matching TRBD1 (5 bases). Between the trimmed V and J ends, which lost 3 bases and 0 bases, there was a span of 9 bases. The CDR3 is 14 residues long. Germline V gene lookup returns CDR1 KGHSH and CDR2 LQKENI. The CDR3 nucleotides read TGTGCCAGCTCACCGACAGTGACCTCCTACGAGCAGTACTTC. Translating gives CASSPTVTSYEQYF.

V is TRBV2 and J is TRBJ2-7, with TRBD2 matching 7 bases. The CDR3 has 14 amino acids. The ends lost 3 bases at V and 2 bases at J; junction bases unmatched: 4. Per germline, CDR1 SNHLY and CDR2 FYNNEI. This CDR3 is CASSERAGPYEQYF. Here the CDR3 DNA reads TGTGCCAGCAGTGAGCGAGCGGGGCCCTACGAGCAGTACTTC. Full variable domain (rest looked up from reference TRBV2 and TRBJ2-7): EPEVTQTPSHQVTQMGQEVILRCVPISNHLYFYWYRQILGQKVEFLVSFYNNEISEKSEIFDDQFSVERPDGSNFTLKIRSTKLEDSAMYFCASSERAGPYEQYFGPGTRLTVT.

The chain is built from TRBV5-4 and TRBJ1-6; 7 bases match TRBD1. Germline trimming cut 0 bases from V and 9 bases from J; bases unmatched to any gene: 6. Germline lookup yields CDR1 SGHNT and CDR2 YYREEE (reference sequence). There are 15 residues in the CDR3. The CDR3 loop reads CASSLDRGGFSPLHF. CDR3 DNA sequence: TGTGCCAGCAGCTTGGACAGGGGTGGGTTTTCACCCCTCCACTTT.

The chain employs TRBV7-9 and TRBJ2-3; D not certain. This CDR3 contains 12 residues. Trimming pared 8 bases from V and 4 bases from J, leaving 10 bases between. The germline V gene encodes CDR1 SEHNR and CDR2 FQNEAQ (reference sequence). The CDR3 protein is CASGERSDTQYF. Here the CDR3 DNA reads TGTGCCAGCGGTGAGCGTTCAGATACGCAGTATTTT. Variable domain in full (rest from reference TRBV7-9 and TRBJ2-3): DTGVSQNPRHKITKRGQNVTFRCDPISEHNRLYWYRQTLGQGPEFLTYFQNEAQLEKSRLLSDRFSAERPKGSFSTLEIQRTEQGDSAMYLCASGERSDTQYFGPGTRLTVL.

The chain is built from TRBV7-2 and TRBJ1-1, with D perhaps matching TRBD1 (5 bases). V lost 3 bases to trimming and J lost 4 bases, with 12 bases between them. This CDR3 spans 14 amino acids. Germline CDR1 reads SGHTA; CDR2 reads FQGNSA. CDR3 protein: CASSFDRGSTEAFF. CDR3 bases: TGTGCCAGCAGCTTTGATCGGGGGAGCACTGAAGCTTTCTTT.

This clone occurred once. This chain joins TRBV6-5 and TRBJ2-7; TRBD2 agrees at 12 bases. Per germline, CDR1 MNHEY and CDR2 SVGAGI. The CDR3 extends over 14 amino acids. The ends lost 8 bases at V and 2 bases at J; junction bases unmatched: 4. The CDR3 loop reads CASQTSGGTYEQYF. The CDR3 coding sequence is TGTGCCAGCCAGACTAGCGGGGGAACCTACGAGCAGTACTTC.

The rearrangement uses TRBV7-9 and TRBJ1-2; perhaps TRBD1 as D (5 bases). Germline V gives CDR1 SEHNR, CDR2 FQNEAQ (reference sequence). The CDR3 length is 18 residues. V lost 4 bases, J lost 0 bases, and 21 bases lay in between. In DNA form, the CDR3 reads TGTGCCAGCAGCTCCCATCGGCAGGGCCATCCTTCTAACTATGGCTACACCTTC. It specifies CASSSHRQGHPSNYGYTF. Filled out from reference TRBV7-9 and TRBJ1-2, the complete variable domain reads DTGVSQNPRHKITKRGQNVTFRCDPISEHNRLYWYRQTLGQGPEFLTYFQNEAQLEKSRLLSDRFSAERPKGSFSTLEIQRTEQGDSAMYLCASSSHRQGHPSNYGYTFGSGTRLTVV.